This section outlines one T cell receptor beta chain sequence together with its context. V was pared by 6 bases and J by 1 base, with 10 bases between. This CDR3 spans 15 amino acids. Germline-derived CDR1 and CDR2 are SGHTA and FQGNSA. This sample is drawn from a study of blood T cell repertoires in COVID-19. Study as a whole: Samples came from the United States, Italy and Spain, spanning acute and convalescent COVID-19. The analysed material was cDNA or gDNA that came from T cells, B-cell-depleted T cells, or PBMCs.

Per the study methods: Amplification with reference gene primers provided the estimates of nucleated cell counts. The repertoire was sequenced with immunoSEQ multiplex PCR; TCRdb's copy has only in-frame clones and lacks some. V and J calls and clone size are copied from that table; D and trimming were computed from the DNA. The data hold 70,000 or so clones, with 88% observed a single time. This chain connects TRBV7-2 to TRBJ1-6; D is ambiguous. This TCR came from a human donor in a cohort sampled during active COVID-19. The sample comprised peripheral blood. The CDR3 region is CASRAGGSYNSPLHF. DNA of the CDR3: TGTGCCAGCAGGGCGGGTGGATCCTATAATTCACCCCTCCACTTT.